A selection of T cell receptor beta chains follows, all from one sample in a study of T cell repertoires in cytomegalovirus infection. A single record per CDR3 protein comes from TCRdb applying MiXCR to the reads. The data contain just under 550,000 distinct CDR3 sequences, about 25% of them seen just once; the ten biggest clones take up approximately 13%. Sequenced material: PBMCs. Every receptor here comes from a human donor in good health (CMV status not recorded). Some clones in this sample may be carry-over from other donors' samples. Each CDR3 is given with its conserved first and last residue. Each record gives: V gene, D gene, clone size, J gene, CDR3 protein, CDR3 DNA. The D gene is left open where the match is weak. Not every row has a clone size; where given, it reads once, few, many or a size class.

v_call: TRBV28
d_call: .
clone_size: .
j_call: TRBJ2-3
cdr3_aa: CASKWGRAIGGNTQYF
cdr3_nt: TGTGCCAGCAAGTGGGGTCGCGCCATTGGGGGGAATACGCAGTATTTT

v_call: TRBV5-1
d_call: .
clone_size: .
j_call: TRBJ2-5
cdr3_aa: CASSLAPGKQETQYF
cdr3_nt: TGCGCCAGCAGCTTGGCTCCGGGGAAACAAGAGACCCAGTACTTC

v_call: TRBV19
d_call: TRBD2
clone_size: .
j_call: TRBJ2-7
cdr3_aa: CASSLYSGRDYEQYF
cdr3_nt: TGTGCCAGTAGTCTGTACAGCGGGAGGGACTACGAGCAGTACTTC

v_call: TRBV2
d_call: .
clone_size: .
j_call: TRBJ1-5
cdr3_aa: CASRASRDIQPQHF
cdr3_nt: TGTGCCAGCCGGGCGTCCCGGGACATTCAGCCCCAGCATTTT

v_call: TRBV6-2/TRBV6-3
d_call: TRBD2
clone_size: few
j_call: TRBJ2-1
cdr3_aa: CASRRPGTSYNEQFF
cdr3_nt: TGTGCCAGCAGACGCCCCGGGACTAGTTACAATGAGCAGTTCTTC

v_call: TRBV4-1
d_call: .
clone_size: .
j_call: TRBJ2-1
cdr3_aa: CASSHSRLGSQDYNEQFF
cdr3_nt: TGCGCCAGCAGTCATTCCCGTCTGGGCAGTCAGGACTACAATGAGCAGTTCTTC

v_call: TRBV12-3/TRBV12-4
d_call: TRBD2
clone_size: few
j_call: TRBJ2-7
cdr3_aa: CASRPSGGSYEQYF
cdr3_nt: TGTGCCAGCAGGCCCTCCGGGGGGTCCTACGAGCAGTACTTC

v_call: TRBV10-3
d_call: TRBD1
clone_size: .
j_call: TRBJ1-2
cdr3_aa: CAISRTGDDGYTF
cdr3_nt: TGTGCCATCAGCCGGACAGGGGACGATGGCTACACCTTC

v_call: TRBV5-4
d_call: .
clone_size: .
j_call: TRBJ1-4
cdr3_aa: CASSKESGYTTNEKLFF
cdr3_nt: TGTGCCAGCAGCAAGGAGTCGGGTTATACGACTAATGAAAAACTGTTTTTT

v_call: TRBV9
d_call: .
clone_size: few
j_call: TRBJ1-5
cdr3_aa: CASSVSSGVNQPQHF
cdr3_nt: TGTGCCAGCAGCGTTTCCTCAGGGGTCAATCAGCCCCAGCATTTT

v_call: TRBV19
d_call: .
clone_size: .
j_call: TRBJ1-5
cdr3_aa: CASRHNSNQPQHF
cdr3_nt: TGTGCCAGTAGGCATAATAGCAATCAGCCCCAGCATTTT

v_call: TRBV7-8
d_call: TRBD2
clone_size: many
j_call: TRBJ2-3
cdr3_aa: CASSLAASGATDTQYF
cdr3_nt: TGTGCCAGCAGCTTAGCGGCTAGCGGAGCGACAGATACGCAGTATTTT

v_call: TRBV4-3
d_call: TRBD1
clone_size: .
j_call: TRBJ2-5
cdr3_aa: CASGSDRGPTETQYF
cdr3_nt: TGCGCCAGCGGATCGGACAGGGGTCCTACAGAGACCCAGTACTTC

v_call: TRBV6-5
d_call: TRBD2
clone_size: .
j_call: TRBJ2-3
cdr3_aa: CASSLIAGENTDTQYF
cdr3_nt: TGTGCCAGCAGTCTCATAGCGGGAGAGAACACAGATACGCAGTATTTT

v_call: TRBV28
d_call: TRBD1
clone_size: few
j_call: TRBJ1-2
cdr3_aa: CASIRQGLYGYTF
cdr3_nt: TGTGCCAGCATCCGACAGGGACTCTATGGCTACACCTTC

v_call: TRBV7-2
d_call: .
clone_size: many
j_call: TRBJ1-4
cdr3_aa: CASSLRFDGEKLFF
cdr3_nt: TGTGCCAGCAGCTTAAGGTTCGATGGGGAGAAACTGTTTTTT

v_call: TRBV5-6
d_call: .
clone_size: .
j_call: TRBJ2-1
cdr3_aa: CASSPTAVPEQFF
cdr3_nt: TGTGCCAGCAGCCCCACAGCTGTCCCTGAGCAGTTCTTC

v_call: TRBV7-1
d_call: TRBD2
clone_size: once
j_call: TRBJ2-1
cdr3_aa: CASIISSGGNEQFF
cdr3_nt: TGTGCCAGCATCATCTCGTCGGGAGGCAATGAGCAGTTCTTC

v_call: TRBV19
d_call: .
clone_size: few
j_call: TRBJ2-5
cdr3_aa: CASMPGGPVADPRTETQYF
cdr3_nt: TGTGCCAGTATGCCCGGGGGGCCTGTGGCAGACCCACGAACGGAGACCCAGTACTTC

v_call: TRBV7-8
d_call: TRBD1
clone_size: .
j_call: TRBJ1-2
cdr3_aa: CASSERTGVYGYTF
cdr3_nt: TGTGCCAGCAGCGAGCGGACAGGGGTCTATGGCTACACCTTC

v_call: TRBV6-2/TRBV6-3
d_call: TRBD2
clone_size: .
j_call: TRBJ2-2
cdr3_aa: CASSYSITSGSLSGELFF
cdr3_nt: TGTGCCAGCAGTTACTCAATTACTAGCGGGAGTCTGTCCGGGGAGCTGTTTTTT

v_call: TRBV20-1
d_call: .
clone_size: few
j_call: TRBJ2-5
cdr3_aa: CSASRLSQETQYF
cdr3_nt: TGCAGTGCTAGCAGGCTGTCGCAAGAGACCCAGTACTTC

v_call: TRBV27
d_call: .
clone_size: .
j_call: TRBJ2-3
cdr3_aa: CASTLTPADTQYF
cdr3_nt: TGTGCCAGCACATTAACTCCCGCGGATACGCAGTATTTT

v_call: TRBV28
d_call: .
clone_size: .
j_call: TRBJ2-1
cdr3_aa: CASSSYYLGANEQFF
cdr3_nt: TGTGCCAGCAGTTCCTACTACTTGGGGGCAAATGAGCAGTTCTTC

v_call: TRBV7-8
d_call: TRBD2
clone_size: few
j_call: TRBJ2-1
cdr3_aa: CASSLVEREVEQFF
cdr3_nt: TGTGCCAGCAGCTTAGTGGAGCGGGAGGTTGAGCAGTTCTTC

v_call: TRBV7-8
d_call: TRBD1
clone_size: .
j_call: TRBJ1-6
cdr3_aa: CASSLALTGGLSNSPLHF
cdr3_nt: TGTGCCAGCAGCTTAGCGCTGACAGGGGGCCTTTCTAATTCACCCCTCCACTTT

v_call: TRBV7-2
d_call: TRBD1
clone_size: few
j_call: TRBJ1-2
cdr3_aa: CASSFRTGPNYGYTF
cdr3_nt: TGTGCCAGCAGCTTTCGGACAGGCCCTAACTATGGCTACACCTTC

v_call: TRBV28
d_call: .
clone_size: .
j_call: TRBJ2-7
cdr3_aa: CASRNYPTRSYEQYF
cdr3_nt: TGTGCCAGCAGAAATTACCCCACTAGATCCTACGAGCAGTACTTC

v_call: TRBV20-1
d_call: .
clone_size: .
j_call: TRBJ1-2
cdr3_aa: CSARARGDGYGYTF
cdr3_nt: TGCAGTGCTAGAGCTCGGGGGGATGGTTATGGCTACACCTTC

v_call: TRBV6-5
d_call: .
clone_size: .
j_call: TRBJ1-1
cdr3_aa: CASSPRTYTEAFF
cdr3_nt: TGTGCCAGCAGCCCCCGGACATACACTGAAGCTTTCTTT

v_call: TRBV6-2/TRBV6-3
d_call: TRBD2
clone_size: .
j_call: TRBJ2-1
cdr3_aa: CASSGPLLAGVLRGYNEQFF
cdr3_nt: TGTGCCAGCAGTGGCCCCCTTCTAGCGGGAGTCCTCCGGGGCTACAATGAGCAGTTCTTC

v_call: TRBV10-3
d_call: TRBD1
clone_size: once
j_call: TRBJ1-4
cdr3_aa: CAISAGTVFATNEKLFF
cdr3_nt: TGTGCCATCAGTGCCGGGACAGTTTTTGCAACTAATGAAAAACTGTTTTTT

v_call: TRBV5-4
d_call: .
clone_size: .
j_call: TRBJ1-2
cdr3_aa: CASSGDGNGYTF
cdr3_nt: TGTGCCAGCAGTGGGGACGGAAATGGCTACACCTTC

v_call: TRBV4-3
d_call: .
clone_size: .
j_call: TRBJ2-1
cdr3_aa: CASSQDPVASSYNEQFF
cdr3_nt: TGCGCCAGCAGCCAAGATCCAGTGGCGAGCTCCTACAATGAGCAGTTCTTC

v_call: TRBV19
d_call: .
clone_size: .
j_call: TRBJ1-3
cdr3_aa: CASSIVSGMGPSGNTIYF
cdr3_nt: TGTGCCAGTAGTATCGTCTCCGGGATGGGACCCTCTGGAAACACCATATATTTT

v_call: TRBV7-9
d_call: TRBD1
clone_size: .
j_call: TRBJ1-5
cdr3_aa: CASSDDEDRGRAPSMAQHF
cdr3_nt: TGTGCCAGCAGCGACGATGAAGACAGGGGGCGGGCCCCCTCAATGGCCCAGCATTTT

v_call: TRBV4-1
d_call: .
clone_size: .
j_call: TRBJ2-1
cdr3_aa: CASSQDGGLSYNEQFF
cdr3_nt: TGCGCCAGCAGCCAAGATGGGGGTCTCTCCTACAATGAGCAGTTCTTC

v_call: TRBV7-8
d_call: TRBD2
clone_size: many
j_call: TRBJ2-1
cdr3_aa: CASSSPRTSGSHEQFF
cdr3_nt: TGTGCCAGCAGCTCGCCCCGGACTAGCGGGAGCCATGAGCAGTTCTTC

v_call: TRBV12-3/TRBV12-4
d_call: TRBD1
clone_size: .
j_call: TRBJ2-2
cdr3_aa: CASSPGQGPGELFF
cdr3_nt: TGTGCCAGCAGTCCCGGACAGGGGCCCGGGGAGCTGTTTTTT

v_call: TRBV19
d_call: .
clone_size: .
j_call: TRBJ1-2
cdr3_aa: CASNQGRSGYTF
cdr3_nt: TGTGCCAGTAATCAGGGGAGGTCTGGCTACACCTTC

v_call: TRBV7-9
d_call: TRBD1
clone_size: .
j_call: TRBJ1-4
cdr3_aa: CASSLVGQGINEKLFF
cdr3_nt: TGTGCCAGCAGCTTAGTGGGACAGGGGATTAATGAAAAACTGTTTTTT

v_call: TRBV25-1
d_call: TRBD1
clone_size: .
j_call: TRBJ2-3
cdr3_aa: CASSDARTGWADTQYF
cdr3_nt: TGTGCCAGCAGTGATGCACGGACAGGGTGGGCAGATACGCAGTATTTT

v_call: TRBV7-3
d_call: .
clone_size: few
j_call: TRBJ2-7
cdr3_aa: CASSFRGPHYEQYF
cdr3_nt: TGTGCCAGCAGTTTCCGGGGACCTCACTACGAGCAGTACTTC

v_call: TRBV7-2
d_call: TRBD2
clone_size: many
j_call: TRBJ2-1
cdr3_aa: CASSRDYNYNEQFF
cdr3_nt: TGTGCCAGCAGCCGGGACTATAATTACAATGAGCAGTTCTTC

v_call: TRBV28
d_call: .
clone_size: few
j_call: TRBJ1-6
cdr3_aa: CASNQADSQNSPLHF
cdr3_nt: TGTGCCAGCAACCAGGCGGACAGCCAAAATTCACCCCTCCACTTT

v_call: TRBV19
d_call: .
clone_size: once
j_call: TRBJ2-1
cdr3_aa: CASSKTGTREQFF
cdr3_nt: TGTGCCAGTAGTAAAACCGGGACTCGGGAGCAGTTCTTC

v_call: TRBV27
d_call: .
clone_size: .
j_call: TRBJ1-2
cdr3_aa: CASSSRVGTDGYTF
cdr3_nt: TGTGCCAGCAGTTCCAGGGTGGGGACGGATGGCTACACCTTC

v_call: TRBV7-4
d_call: .
clone_size: .
j_call: TRBJ1-1
cdr3_aa: CASGGPGTEAFF
cdr3_nt: TGTGCCAGTGGGGGCCCGGGTACTGAAGCTTTCTTT

v_call: TRBV7-8
d_call: TRBD2
clone_size: many
j_call: TRBJ2-1
cdr3_aa: CASSLLAGGSINEQFF
cdr3_nt: TGTGCCAGCAGCTTACTAGCGGGAGGTAGTATCAATGAGCAGTTCTTC

v_call: TRBV6-5
d_call: TRBD2
clone_size: few
j_call: TRBJ2-7
cdr3_aa: CASSRLAGGISYEQYF
cdr3_nt: TGTGCCAGCAGCAGACTAGCGGGAGGGATTTCCTACGAGCAGTACTTC

v_call: TRBV12-3/TRBV12-4
d_call: .
clone_size: many
j_call: TRBJ2-7
cdr3_aa: CASSSSYEQYF
cdr3_nt: TGTGCCAGCAGCTCCTCCTACGAGCAGTACTTC

v_call: TRBV28
d_call: TRBD1
clone_size: few
j_call: TRBJ2-7
cdr3_aa: CASSLYDRGYEQYF
cdr3_nt: TGTGCCAGCAGCCTGTATGACAGGGGCTACGAGCAGTACTTC

v_call: TRBV2
d_call: TRBD1
clone_size: .
j_call: TRBJ1-5
cdr3_aa: CASSGTPTWTGTNQPQHF
cdr3_nt: TGTGCCAGCAGTGGCACCCCAACCTGGACAGGGACCAATCAGCCCCAGCATTTT

v_call: TRBV5-1
d_call: .
clone_size: few
j_call: TRBJ1-4
cdr3_aa: CASSLSAGGHEKLFF
cdr3_nt: TGCGCCAGCAGCTTGTCAGCGGGGGGGCACGAAAAACTGTTTTTT

v_call: TRBV20-1
d_call: TRBD1
clone_size: .
j_call: TRBJ1-3
cdr3_aa: CSADPRDRGVGNTIYF
cdr3_nt: TGCAGTGCTGACCCTAGGGACAGGGGGGTTGGAAACACCATATATTTT